This passage covers 9 T cell receptor beta chains from one sample sequenced in a study of tumor-infiltrating lymphocytes in primary liver carcinoma. The researchers produced TCR beta cDNA from around 500 ng total RNA with a constant-region primer. Three nested multiplex PCR rounds, a slightly modified ARM-PCR method, built the TCR beta libraries. The first two PCR rounds used TRBV1-TRBV30 forward primers with a C-beta reverse primer, approximately 11 cycles each. Each CDR3 protein gets one entry after TCRdb re-called the multiplex PCR reads with MiXCR. The sample lists 150,000 to 200,000 distinct CDR3 sequences, approximately 60% seen once, with 70% to 80% in the top ten. Unsorted whole blood served as the source of blood RNA, and germline DNA was extracted as well. Sequencing was carried out using peripheral blood. These receptors originate from a middle-aged man with primary liver carcinoma and hepatitis B virus infection.

There are a few counts of this clonotype. The chain couples TRBV6-5 to TRBJ1-4; D possibly corresponds to TRBD1 (5 bases). CDR1 MNHEY and CDR2 SVGAGI come from the germline V gene. Trimming removed 2 bases from V and 0 bases from J, with 16 bases in between. The CDR3 is made up of 18 amino acids. The CDR3 region is CASSYQSPGGATNEKLFF. CDR3 nucleotides: TGTGCCAGCAGTTACCAGTCCCCGGGGGGGGCAACTAATGAAAAACTGTTTTTT.

The rearrangement links TRBV5-1 to TRBJ2-3; 8 bases align to TRBD1. The CDR3 runs to 16 residues. Looked up from germline, CDR1 is SGHRS and CDR2 is YFSETQ. The V and J ends lost 0 bases and 0 bases, in that order; junction bases with no gene match: 3. For the CDR3, the DNA is TGCGCCAGCAGCTTGGGCCAGGGGGCGAGCACAGATACGCAGTATTTT. Translated: CASSLGQGASTDTQYF.

This clonotype was observed a handful of times. This rearrangement joins TRBV6-1 to TRBJ2-2, with a tentative D call TRBD2 (5 bases). The germline V gene encodes CDR1 MNHNS and CDR2 SASEGT. Trimming took off 11 bases at V and 1 base at J, with 17 bases between the two ends. This CDR3 region has 15 residues. CDR3 sequence reads: CAVKGPGGNTGELFF. DNA of the CDR3: TGTGCCGTAAAAGGGCCAGGAGGGAACACCGGGGAGCTGTTTTTT.

This clonotype was counted between two and nine times. The chain employs TRBV12-3 or TRBV12-4 and TRBJ2-1; 12 bases agree with TRBD2. V lost 5 bases to trimming and J lost 5 bases; unmatched junction nucleotides: 1. This CDR3 spans 14 amino acids. The CDR3 protein is CASSRLAGDNEQFF. The CDR3 DNA reads TGTGCCAGCAGTCGACTAGCGGGGGACAATGAGCAGTTCTTC.

This clonotype was seen a few times. The V call is TRBV10-2, the J call TRBJ2-7, with D unclear. Trimming removed 8 bases at V and 5 bases at J, with 16 bases between. There are 13 residues in the CDR3. Germline CDR1 is WSHSY and CDR2 is SAAADI. CDR3 region: CASGLLGSDEQYF. CDR3 nucleotides: TGCGCCAGCGGGCTCTTAGGATCGGACGAGCAGTACTTC.

This clonotype showed up many times. The V call is TRBV29-1, the J call TRBJ2-7, with 12 positions matching TRBD2. This CDR3 has 13 amino acids. Germline CDR1 and CDR2: SQVTM and ANQGSEA. V was pared by 7 bases and J by 6 bases, with 7 bases of the junction left unmatched. The CDR3 region is CSGRLAGEGEQYF. CDR3 sequence (DNA): TGCAGCGGACGACTAGCGGGAGAGGGCGAGCAGTACTTC.

This clonotype was seen repeatedly, ten times or more. The chain is built from TRBV11-2 and TRBJ2-1; D remains unclear. Trimming shortened V by 1 base and J by 0 bases, and 7 bases separated the two germline ends. This CDR3 has 15 amino acids. Germline V lookup: CDR1 SGHAT, CDR2 FQNNGV. CDR3: CASSLVWGSYNEQFF. In nucleotides, the CDR3 is TGTGCCAGCAGCTTAGTCTGGGGCTCCTACAATGAGCAGTTCTTC.

For this clonotype: A much bigger clone sits one base away, suggesting this may be a read error. The V and J genes are TRBV6-5 and TRBJ2-5; the D is unclear. The CDR3 sequence is 13 residues long. CDR1 MNHEY and CDR2 SVGAGI come from the germline V gene. This chain's CDR3 is CTSNKGSQETQYF. DNA for the CDR3: TGTACCAGCAATAAAGGCAGTCAAGAGACCCAGTACTTC.

This clonotype was recorded at least ten times. The gene calls are TRBV11-2 and TRBJ1-4, with TRBD1 as a possible D gene (5 bases). The CDR3 is 14 amino acids. Trimming removed 1 base at V and 4 bases at J, with 7 bases between. Germline-derived CDR1 and CDR2 are SGHAT and FQNNGV. The CDR3 sequence: CASSLGQLNEKLFF. CDR3 bases: TGTGCCAGCAGCTTAGGACAGCTTAATGAAAAACTGTTTTTT. Combining the CDR3 with reference TRBV11-2 and TRBJ1-4 gives the whole variable domain EAGVAQSPRYKIIEKRQSVAFWCNPISGHATLYWYQQILGQGPKLLIQFQNNGVVDDSQLPKDRFSAERLKGVDSTLKIQPAKLEDSAVYLCASSLGQLNEKLFFGSGTQLSVL.